This T cell receptor (beta chain) appears in the sequencing data of a study of spatial heterogeneity in lung cancer. The study, taken as a whole, reports: Detection of ubiquitous tumor TCRs in blood was higher at resection than follow-up.

MiXCR, applied by TCRdb to the 5' RACE reads, yields one record per CDR3 protein. Of 45,000 to 55,000 distinct CDR3 sequences in the sample, around 5.2% were seen once. The germline CDR1 and CDR2 sequences are SGHVS and FQNEAQ. V lost 1 base and J lost 3, with 7 bases in between. The CDR3 has 13 residues. This clonotype showed up many times. Its antigen is currently unknown. Stated time point: sample taken at primary tumor resection. Sequencing was performed on whole RNA extracted from tumor and nontumor lung tissue, or from frozen PBMC, and the material was left unsorted. The donor population consisted of under 75 patients with untreated, early-stage non-small cell lung cancer.

The TCR sequence derives from a male donor with early-stage non-small cell lung cancer. The V and J genes are TRBV7-8 and TRBJ2-7, with D possibly being TRBD1 (5 bases). The specimen comprised PBMCs, sampled at surgery. The CDR3 DNA sequence: TGTGCCAGCAGCTTAGGACAGATCTACGAGCAGTACTTC. Translating gives CASSLGQIYEQYF.